A single sample gave rise to the 7 T cell receptor beta chains below, sequenced in a study of Graves' ophthalmopathy and Graves' hyperthyroidism (dated by TCRdb to 2016 to 2019). Sequenced on an Illumina HiSeq 2000. For repertoire sequencing, TCR beta CDR3 regions were amplified from RNA transcripts. A first-round RT-PCR used HTBI primers with the Qiagen OneStep RT-PCR kit, followed by a second-round multiplex PCR, size selection and purification. TCRdb passed the public sequencing reads through fastp at Q25 and MiXCR, retaining productive beta sequences. Identical CDR3 proteins give one entry, which carries the most common genes and DNA. This sample has about 210,000 distinct CDR3 sequences in its table, and 25% to 30% of those were observed once. The biggest ten clones account for about 8.2% of the sample. Source material: peripheral blood. These receptors originate from a man in his fifties with Graves' ophthalmopathy. Donor details come from another sample of the same person, matched by shared clones.

This clonotype has at least ten counts. The chain combines TRBV27 with TRBJ1-5, with a weak D call TRBD1 (5 bases). Trimming pared 5 bases from V and 2 bases from J, leaving 10 bases between. This CDR3 is 14 amino acids long. The germline V gene encodes CDR1 MNHEY and CDR2 SMNVEV (reference sequence). Here the CDR3 reads CASSALGGNQPQHF. The CDR3 DNA follows: TGTGCCAGCAGTGCTCTGGGGGGCAATCAGCCCCAGCATTTT.

This clonotype was detected ten times or more. The chain combines TRBV2 with TRBJ2-2, with 9 bases identical to TRBD1. Germline values: CDR1 SNHLY, CDR2 FYNNEI. V was clipped by 6 bases and J by 2 bases; unmatched bases: 4. The CDR3 covers 15 residues. Written as DNA, the CDR3 is TGTGCCAGCAGGAGACAGGGGGGCAACACCGGGGAGCTGTTTTTT. As protein: CASRRQGGNTGELFF. The full variable domain, with the rest looked up from reference TRBV2 and TRBJ2-2, is EPEVTQTPSHQVTQMGQEVILRCVPISNHLYFYWYRQILGQKVEFLVSFYNNEISEKSEIFDDQFSVERPDGSNFTLKIRSTKLEDSAMYFCASRRQGGNTGELFFGEGSRLTVL.

This clonotype was detected ten times or more. This chain's CDR3 is CACTQRAYEQYF. CDR3 in DNA: TGTGCCTGCACTCAACGGGCCTACGAGCAGTACTTC. The rearrangement links TRBV30 to TRBJ2-7; D not resolved. Germline V lookup: CDR1 GTSNPN, CDR2 SVGIG (reference sequence). This CDR3 contains 12 residues. V lost 6 bases to trimming and J lost 2 bases, with 11 bases between them.

The rearrangement uses TRBV28 and TRBJ2-7; no definite D call. Germline V gives CDR1 MDHEN, CDR2 SYDVKM. The CDR3 contains 12 residues. V was clipped by 5 bases and J by 6 bases, with 11 bases between them. The CDR3 coding sequence is TGTGCCAGCAGTCCTCTAGTTCGCGAGCAGTACTTC. It encodes CASSPLVREQYF.

This clonotype has at least ten counts. The rearrangement joins TRBV19 to TRBJ1-5; D ambiguous. The CDR3 runs to 14 residues. The ends were cut back, 3 bases at V and 1 base at J, with 7 bases in the middle. Germline V gene data show CDR1 as LNHDA and CDR2 as SQIVND (reference sequence). The CDR3 reads CASSILESNQPQHF. CDR3 sequence (DNA): TGTGCCAGTAGTATTCTGGAAAGCAATCAGCCCCAGCATTTT.

This clonotype was seen many times. The chain links TRBV29-1 to TRBJ2-5; TRBD2 agrees at 12 bases. The trim removed 3 bases at V and 0 bases at J, leaving 11 bases unmatched. The germline gives CDR1 SQVTM, CDR2 ANQGSEA. The CDR3 runs 18 residues. This chain's CDR3 is CSVDPRLAGGLNQETQYF. The CDR3 region has the DNA TGCAGCGTTGACCCCCGTCTAGCGGGAGGGTTAAACCAAGAGACCCAGTACTTC.

In its sample, this clonotype was seen many times. The chain employs TRBV2 and TRBJ1-1, with 9 bases that match TRBD1. CDR3 length: 13 amino acids. Germline V gene data show CDR1 as SNHLY and CDR2 as FYNNEI. With V trimmed by 6 bases and J by 2 bases, 1 base remained unmatched. The CDR3 coding sequence is TGTGCCAGCAGGGACAGGGGAAACACTGAAGCTTTCTTT. Its translation is CASRDRGNTEAFF.